These T cell receptor beta chains were read from a single sample in a study of shared T cell receptors in the human thymus. Data came from immunoSEQ multiplex PCR; TCRdb stores just in-frame clones and leaves some out. The data hold roughly 710,000 clones, with approximately 85% observed a single time. These data are also associated with another study on human thymus T cells.

The sample consisted of thymocytes. The receptor source for this set is a girl in the first two years of life with a congenital heart defect. Both conserved end residues are part of each CDR3. A D gene is named only where the DNA matches it firmly. Where a row states a size, it is once, few, many or the class of an expanded clone; other rows omit it.

CDR3 DNA: TGTGCCAGCAGCTTCCGGACAGGGCGCCCAAGCTCTGGGGCCAACGTCCTGACTTTC; CDR3 protein: CASSFRTGRPSSGANVLTF; clone size: .; J gene: TRBJ2-6; V gene: TRBV13; D gene: TRBD1
CDR3 DNA: TGTGCCAGCAGTTACTCAATGGGAGACAAGAATCAGCCCCAGCATTTT; CDR3 protein: CASSYSMGDKNQPQHF; clone size: .; J gene: TRBJ1-5; V gene: TRBV6-6; D gene: .
CDR3 DNA: TGTGCCAGCAGCTCTTACAGGGCCCGCGGTTCACCCCTCCACTTT; CDR3 protein: CASSSYRARGSPLHF; clone size: once; J gene: TRBJ1-6; V gene: TRBV7-8; D gene: .
CDR3 DNA: TGTGCCAGCACTTCGCCCCAGGTGATAACTGAAGCTTTCTTT; CDR3 protein: CASTSPQVITEAFF; clone size: .; J gene: TRBJ1-1; V gene: TRBV6-1; D gene: .
CDR3 DNA: TGTGCCACCAGCAGGTACAGGGTATGCCAGCCCCAGCATTTT; CDR3 protein: CATSRYRVCQPQHF; clone size: .; J gene: TRBJ1-5; V gene: TRBV15; D gene: .
CDR3 DNA: TGTGCCAGCAGTTTAAAGGGGTCCAGGGAAAAACTGTTTTTT; CDR3 protein: CASSLKGSREKLFF; clone size: .; J gene: TRBJ1-4; V gene: TRBV27; D gene: .
CDR3 DNA: TGTGCCAGCAGCGATTTCCGGGCGACCCTGGACACCAAAGAGACCCAGTACTTC; CDR3 protein: CASSDFRATLDTKETQYF; clone size: .; J gene: TRBJ2-5; V gene: TRBV2; D gene: .
CDR3 DNA: TGTGCCAGCAGTTACTCGACTAGCGGGGGGGCCGCTGAGCAGTTCTTC; CDR3 protein: CASSYSTSGGAAEQFF; clone size: .; J gene: TRBJ2-1; V gene: TRBV6-5; D gene: TRBD2
CDR3 DNA: TGTGCCAGCAGTAAGACTAGTTCGAACACCGGGGAGCTGTTTTTT; CDR3 protein: CASSKTSSNTGELFF; clone size: once; J gene: TRBJ2-2; V gene: TRBV28; D gene: .
CDR3 DNA: TGTGCCAGCAGCTTTGTTTTACCGGGACAGGCGAACACCGGGGAGCTGTTTTTT; CDR3 protein: CASSFVLPGQANTGELFF; clone size: .; J gene: TRBJ2-2; V gene: TRBV5-4; D gene: TRBD1
CDR3 DNA: TGTGCCAGCAGCTTAGACTACCCCCGCTACTCCTACAATGAGCAGTTCTTC; CDR3 protein: CASSLDYPRYSYNEQFF; clone size: .; J gene: TRBJ2-1; V gene: TRBV11-2; D gene: .
CDR3 DNA: TGCGCCAGCAGTCCCGGGACTAGACCGAACACTGAAGCTTTCTTT; CDR3 protein: CASSPGTRPNTEAFF; clone size: once; J gene: TRBJ1-1; V gene: TRBV10-2; D gene: .
CDR3 DNA: TGTGCCAGCAGTTTCATAGGGACAGGCCCTTTGATGGGTGGCTACACCTTC; CDR3 protein: CASSFIGTGPLMGGYTF; clone size: .; J gene: TRBJ1-2; V gene: TRBV27; D gene: TRBD1
CDR3 DNA: TGTGCCAGCAGCACTGGAGACTCCTACGAGCAGTACTTC; CDR3 protein: CASSTGDSYEQYF; clone size: .; J gene: TRBJ2-7; V gene: TRBV5-4; D gene: .
CDR3 DNA: TGTGCCAGCAGTTTGGAGAGGTATGGCTACACCTTC; CDR3 protein: CASSLERYGYTF; clone size: .; J gene: TRBJ1-2; V gene: TRBV28; D gene: .
CDR3 DNA: TGTGCCAGCAGCCCACCCGCGGGGACGCCTGCTAACTATGGCTACACCTTC; CDR3 protein: CASSPPAGTPANYGYTF; clone size: .; J gene: TRBJ1-2; V gene: TRBV7-8; D gene: .
CDR3 DNA: TGTGCCAGCAGTTTTCGACGAGGGGACAGGGCCGAGCAGTACTTC; CDR3 protein: CASSFRRGDRAEQYF; clone size: .; J gene: TRBJ2-7; V gene: TRBV28; D gene: TRBD1
CDR3 DNA: TGTGCCAGCACTCTAGATTCACAGGGGGGCCAAAACATTCAGTACTTC; CDR3 protein: CASTLDSQGGQNIQYF; clone size: .; J gene: TRBJ2-4; V gene: TRBV2; D gene: TRBD1
CDR3 DNA: TGTGCCAGCAACCACCGGGACAGGACTGCAAGATCCTACAATGAGCAGTTCTTC; CDR3 protein: CASNHRDRTARSYNEQFF; clone size: .; J gene: TRBJ2-1; V gene: TRBV5-4; D gene: TRBD1
CDR3 DNA: TGTGCCAGCAGCGTAGAAGCTCTTCATACCGGGACAGGGACGAACACCGGGGAGCTGTTTTTT; CDR3 protein: CASSVEALHTGTGTNTGELFF; clone size: .; J gene: TRBJ2-2; V gene: TRBV9; D gene: TRBD1
CDR3 DNA: TGTGCCAGCAGCTTAGGAGGGGACAGGGACTACGAGCAGTACTTC; CDR3 protein: CASSLGGDRDYEQYF; clone size: .; J gene: TRBJ2-7; V gene: TRBV7-9; D gene: TRBD1
CDR3 DNA: TGTGCCAGCAGTTACCCCCCCGGGACAGGCGGAACGGAAGCTTTCTTT; CDR3 protein: CASSYPPGTGGTEAFF; clone size: .; J gene: TRBJ1-1; V gene: TRBV6-5; D gene: TRBD1
CDR3 DNA: TGTGCCATCAGTGACAGACAGGAGCCCTACGAGCAGTACTTC; CDR3 protein: CAISDRQEPYEQYF; clone size: .; J gene: TRBJ2-7; V gene: TRBV10-3; D gene: .
CDR3 DNA: TGTGCCAGCAGTTCACCGGGACAGGGGACCTATAATTCACCCCTCCACTTT; CDR3 protein: CASSSPGQGTYNSPLHF; clone size: .; J gene: TRBJ1-6; V gene: TRBV27; D gene: TRBD1
CDR3 DNA: TGTGCCAGCAGCATCCCGGGGGTCGGGAATTCACCCCTCCACTTT; CDR3 protein: CASSIPGVGNSPLHF; clone size: .; J gene: TRBJ1-6; V gene: TRBV11-2; D gene: .
CDR3 DNA: TGTGCCAGCAGCCCGAACCCCAGGGGTATGAACACCGGGGAGCTGTTTTTT; CDR3 protein: CASSPNPRGMNTGELFF; clone size: .; J gene: TRBJ2-2; V gene: TRBV5-4; D gene: .
CDR3 DNA: TGTGCCAGCAGTGTCGGGGTGACGCGGGATACCGGGGAGCTGTTTTTT; CDR3 protein: CASSVGVTRDTGELFF; clone size: .; J gene: TRBJ2-2; V gene: TRBV9; D gene: .
CDR3 DNA: TGCGCCAGCAGCTGTTTTCGGGGGGCCTACAATGAGCAGTTCTTC; CDR3 protein: CASSCFRGAYNEQFF; clone size: .; J gene: TRBJ2-1; V gene: TRBV5-1; D gene: TRBD2
CDR3 DNA: TGTGCCAGCAGTTTATCTTACCCGAACGCGGGATTCTCACGGGCAGACTATGGCTACACCTTC; CDR3 protein: CASSLSYPNAGFSRADYGYTF; clone size: .; J gene: TRBJ1-2; V gene: TRBV27; D gene: .
CDR3 DNA: TGTGCCAGCAGCTCGGGGACAGGGCAAAATCAGCCCCAGCATTTT; CDR3 protein: CASSSGTGQNQPQHF; clone size: .; J gene: TRBJ1-5; V gene: TRBV5-5; D gene: TRBD1
CDR3 DNA: TGTGCTAGTGGTTTGGACTACCATAGACAGGGGATGGATCAGCCCCAGCATTTT; CDR3 protein: CASGLDYHRQGMDQPQHF; clone size: .; J gene: TRBJ1-5; V gene: TRBV12-5; D gene: TRBD1
CDR3 DNA: TGTGCCAGCAGCCCCGGGGGGGCCGGGGAGCTGTTTTTT; CDR3 protein: CASSPGGAGELFF; clone size: .; J gene: TRBJ2-2; V gene: TRBV11-2; D gene: TRBD2
CDR3 DNA: TGTGCCAGCAGCCACTCCGGGACAGGGCACTCAGTGGGCAATCAGCCCCAGCATTTT; CDR3 protein: CASSHSGTGHSVGNQPQHF; clone size: .; J gene: TRBJ1-5; V gene: TRBV28; D gene: TRBD1
CDR3 DNA: TGCAGCGCCTACTCCGGGACATATCTATTCTCCTACAATGAGCAGTTCTTC; CDR3 protein: CSAYSGTYLFSYNEQFF; clone size: .; J gene: TRBJ2-1; V gene: TRBV29-1; D gene: .
CDR3 DNA: TGTGCCAGCAGCGGCCAGGCTAGCGGGGGAGGCCCTAGCTCCTACAATGAGCAGTTCTTC; CDR3 protein: CASSGQASGGGPSSYNEQFF; clone size: once; J gene: TRBJ2-1; V gene: TRBV9; D gene: TRBD2
CDR3 DNA: TGCGCCAGCAGAGCCCATGACAGGCTCAGTATGGTGAACACTGAAGCTTTCTTT; CDR3 protein: CASRAHDRLSMVNTEAFF; clone size: .; J gene: TRBJ1-1; V gene: TRBV5-1; D gene: .
CDR3 DNA: TGTGCCAGCAGCTTAAACACCGGGGGAGAGCAGTACTTC; CDR3 protein: CASSLNTGGEQYF; clone size: .; J gene: TRBJ2-7; V gene: TRBV7-8; D gene: .
CDR3 DNA: TGTGCCAGCACCCGGGACACTGAAGCTTTCTTT; CDR3 protein: CASTRDTEAFF; clone size: .; J gene: TRBJ1-1; V gene: TRBV28; D gene: .